This TCR beta chain originates from a study of blood T cell repertoires in COVID-19 (dated by TCRdb to about 2020). In terms of the full investigation: Samples covering the acute and convalescent phases of COVID-19 were provided by collaborators in the United States, Italy and Spain. The prospective study material was composed of cDNA or gDNA derived from T cells, B-cell-depleted T cells, or PBMCs. The dataset comprised deeply sampled blood TCRbeta repertoires from subjects exposed to, actively infected with, or recovered from COVID-19. A freely available public database, intended as a resource for researchers studying the immune response to SARS-CoV-2, is where the repertoires were released. Samples were obtained from the ongoing ImmuneRACE study (first 160 participants) and from about 1,300 subjects provided by 6 global collaborators. Sample metadata almost always included a de-identified subject ID, COVID-19 status, age in years and sex. Where available, HLA class I and class II types were obtained from metadata supplied by the sample provider rather than from assay-based typing.

Participants in the prospective study were enrolled through a virtual design, were aged about 18 to 90 years, and lived in roughly 26 United States geographic areas. In the prospective study, participants were assigned to cohorts based on the clinical history participants reported in a screening survey and a study questionnaire. For ImmuneRACE Cohort 3, a participant was defined as recovered based on two consecutive negative NP/OP PCR tests, clearance by a healthcare professional, or resolution of symptoms. In the prospective study, mobile phlebotomists collected whole blood, serum and a nasopharyngeal or oropharyngeal swab from each participant. Participants in the prospective study had the option to provide additional blood draws and questionnaires over a roughly 2-month period. Blood samples from the prospective study were shipped frozen or at room temperature prior to DNA extraction. The CDR3 holds 14 amino acids from the cysteine to the phenylalanine. Of the read, only the CDR3 DNA is kept; its 42 bases are in frame from base 1.

Concerning this clone itself: What this receptor recognizes is not known. No per-base quality is available; no much larger clone lies one base away.

Broad study findings and their caveats: The amount of clinical and demographic metadata varied by source and participant and was provided uncurated.

TCRbeta CDR3 regions were amplified from genomic DNA using the immunoSEQ Assay, a bias-controlled multiplex PCR. Per the authors' processing: The number of nucleated cells in each sample was estimated from the amplification of reference gene primers within the assay. Sequence reads were collapsed and filtered to measure the absolute abundance of every unique TCRbeta CDR3 rearrangement. Productive Simpson clonality was computed per sample as the square root of Simpson's diversity index over productive rearrangements. This immuneACCESS table, as held by TCRdb, lists in-frame sequences with V and J called but not all clones. Of the missing ones, under half trace to an unresolved V gene in checked studies; the others have no known cause. Clonal size and the V and J genes are those of that table, whereas D and trimming came from the DNA. The sample table records some 270,000 clones; roughly 84% of these occur just once. About 3.5% of the sample rests with the top ten.

The V and J genes are TRBV12-2 and TRBJ1-1; the table's D call TRBD1 went unverified against the DNA. TRBV12-2 is listed as a pseudogene. The sample was PBMCs or T cells enriched from blood (not recorded which). The clonotype originates from a man between 45 and 60 years old who had recovered from COVID-19. Read as DNA, the sequence is TGTGCAAGTCGCTTACTCAGGGTAAACACTGAAGCTTTCTTT. Its amino acids are CASRLLRVNTEAFF.